The 25 T cell receptor beta chains listed next were all sequenced from one sample in a study of T cells in localized non-small cell lung cancer. Data came from immunoSEQ multiplex PCR; TCRdb stores just in-frame clones and leaves some out. Of about 70,000 clones in the sample, 70% to 90% were seen once. The sample was peripheral blood, taken before any cancer treatment. The receptors shown here come from a male donor aged 60 or over with stage III squamous cell lung carcinoma.

This clone appeared a single time. The rearrangement links TRBV6-4 to TRBJ1-2; 7 bases fit TRBD1. The CDR3 has 13 residues. Germline values: CDR1 MRHNA, CDR2 SNTAGT. After removal of 10 bases from V and 8 bases from J, the junction contained 13 bases not matched to a gene. CDR3 sequence reads: CATSATGLDGYTF. Here the CDR3 DNA reads TGTGCCACAAGCGCGACAGGGCTCGACGGCTACACCTTC.

This chain joins TRBV7-9 and TRBJ2-2, with 7 nucleotides matching TRBD1. CDR3 length equals 15 residues. The V segment lost 4 bases and the J segment 5 bases; nucleotides outside the gene matches: 7. Germline CDR1 SEHNR, CDR2 FQNEAQ (reference sequence). DNA for the CDR3: TGTGCCAGCAGCTCCCCGACAGGGCGGACCGGGGAGCTGTTTTTT. Its protein product is CASSSPTGRTGELFF.

The chain carries TRBV5-6 and TRBJ2-1; TRBD1 aligns across 7 bases. The CDR3 sequence is 14 residues long. V was clipped by 0 bases and J by 6 bases; unmatched bases: 3. Germline V gene lookup returns CDR1 SGHDT and CDR2 YYEEEE. As DNA, the CDR3 is TGTGCCAGCAGCTTGGTTGCAGGGGGCAATGAGCAGTTCTTC. Translation gives CASSLVAGGNEQFF.

V is TRBV15 and J is TRBJ1-4, with TRBD1 matching over 10 bases. Germline CDR1 and CDR2: LNHNV and YYDKDF (reference sequence). Trimming at V came to 1 base and at J to 12 bases, leaving 2 bases not matched to a gene. This CDR3 is built from 13 residues. The CDR3 loop reads CATSRGDRGELFF. The CDR3 nucleotides are TGTGCCACCAGCAGAGGGGACAGGGGAGAACTGTTTTTT.

The table lists this clone with a count of one. The chain uses TRBV19 and TRBJ1-5, with D hard to call. CDR1 is LNHDA, CDR2 SQIVND, per germline (reference sequence). The V gene lost 6 bases and the J gene lost 6 bases, with 12 bases spanning the gap. The CDR3 contains 13 residues. The CDR3 DNA reads as TGTGCCAGTAGGTTGAGCCGGGGTCAGCCCCAGCATTTT. It yields the protein CASRLSRGQPQHF. The variable domain in full, completed from reference TRBV19 and TRBJ1-5, reads DGGITQSPKYLFRKEGQNVTLSCEQNLNHDAMYWYRQDPGQGLRLIYYSQIVNDFQKGDIAEGYSVSREKKESFPLTVTSAQKNPTAFYLCASRLSRGQPQHFGDGTRLSIL.

This clone has more than one count but fewer than ten. The chain carries TRBV30 and TRBJ1-3; 9 bases line up with TRBD1. Germline values: CDR1 GTSNPN, CDR2 SVGIG (reference sequence). The length of the CDR3 is 13 residues. V lost 5 bases and J lost 2; bases outside the gene matches: 1. The CDR3 nucleotides are TGTGCCTGGGGGACAGGGACTGGAAACACCATATATTTT. Protein sequence: CAWGTGTGNTIYF.

This chain connects TRBV28 to TRBJ2-2; D might be TRBD1 (5 bases). This CDR3 spans 14 amino acids. Germline V CDR1 and CDR2: MDHEN, SYDVKM. The germline V and J ends were trimmed by 3 bases and 14 bases, with 19 bases remaining between them. The CDR3 here is CASSFYQGRKKLFF. CDR3 nucleotide sequence: TGTGCCAGCAGTTTTTATCAGGGCCGCAAGAAACTGTTTTTT.

The J gene is TRBJ2-7, the V gene TRBV30, with TRBD1 as a possible D gene (6 bases). Trimming took 0 bases from V and 3 from J, leaving 9 bases between them. Germline V gene sequence: CDR1 GTSNPN, CDR2 SVGIG (reference sequence). The length of the CDR3 is 13 residues. The CDR3 region is CAWSVGHYYEQYF. For the CDR3, the DNA is TGTGCCTGGAGTGTGGGACACTACTACGAGCAGTACTTC.

The table lists this clone with a few counts. The CDR3 loop reads CSVSPLGTGREAFF. The CDR3 nucleotides are TGCAGCGTTTCACCCCTCGGGACAGGGAGGGAAGCTTTCTTT. This chain joins TRBV29-1 and TRBJ1-1, with 9 bases fitting TRBD1. The V gene's germline CDR1 is SQVTM and CDR2 ANQGSEA. With V trimmed by 5 bases and J by 8 bases, 12 bases remained unmatched. The CDR3 extends over 14 amino acids.

The chain uses TRBV4-2 and TRBJ2-5; D perhaps matches TRBD2 (6 bases). This CDR3 contains 14 residues. Germline V gene sequence: CDR1 LGHNA, CDR2 YNFKEQ. Trimming took 5 bases from V and 4 from J, leaving 14 bases between them. The CDR3 sequence is CASSMGGVGETQYF. The CDR3 nucleotides are TGTGCCAGCAGCATGGGCGGGGTAGGAGAGACCCAGTACTTC.

The chain links TRBV19 to TRBJ1-2; D possibly corresponds to TRBD1 (5 bases). CDR3 size: 13 residues. The V gene lost 4 bases and the J gene lost 7 bases, with 13 bases spanning the gap. CDR1 LNHDA and CDR2 SQIVND come from the germline V gene (reference sequence). CDR3 bases: TGTGCCAGTAGTACCCCAGCCGGGGGTGGCTACACCTTC. It codes for CASSTPAGGGYTF.

This chain uses TRBV30 with TRBJ2-3; 7 bases fit TRBD2. CDR3 size: 13 residues. The ends lost 5 bases at V and 3 bases at J; junction bases unmatched: 5. Germline V gene sequence: CDR1 GTSNPN, CDR2 SVGIG (reference sequence). The CDR3 sequence is CAWASGSTDTQYF. In nucleotides, the CDR3 is TGTGCCTGGGCTAGCGGCTCGACAGATACGCAGTATTTT.

The rearrangement uses TRBV5-6 and TRBJ1-4, with 8 bases identical to TRBD1. Trimming removed 1 base from V and 7 bases from J; junction bases left unmatched: 3. Germline values: CDR1 SGHDT, CDR2 YYEEEE. The CDR3 covers 14 residues. CDR3 protein: CASSLLQGVEKLFF. DNA for the CDR3: TGTGCCAGCAGCTTGTTACAGGGGGTTGAAAAACTGTTTTTT.

The V and J genes are TRBV6-6 and TRBJ1-5; D perhaps matches TRBD1 (6 bases). Germline assignment: CDR1 MNHNY and CDR2 SVGAGI (reference sequence). V dropped 4 bases and J dropped 4 bases, with 14 bases sitting between them. CDR3 size: 15 residues. CDR3 sequence reads: CASSFEGGRNQPQHF. The CDR3 region has the DNA TGTGCCAGCAGTTTCGAGGGGGGGCGGAATCAGCCCCAGCATTTT.

The J gene is TRBJ1-1, the V gene TRBV6-5; the D is unclear. V shed 0 bases and J shed 8 bases, with 13 bases lying between them. Germline values: CDR1 MNHEY, CDR2 SVGAGI. The length of the CDR3 is 14 residues. The CDR3 sequence: CASSYSMGFLEAFF. The DNA of the CDR3 is TGTGCCAGCAGTTACTCGATGGGATTCTTGGAAGCTTTCTTT.

Concerning this clone itself: This may be a read error: a much more frequent sequence differs by one nucleotide. The gene calls are TRBV7-2 and TRBJ1-6, with 8 bases lining up with TRBD1. Germline V gives CDR1 SGHTA, CDR2 FQGNSA. This CDR3 spans 14 amino acids. After removal of 2 bases from V and 7 bases from J, the junction contained 1 base not matched to a gene. CDR3 nucleotides: TGTGCCAGCAGCTTAAGGGACAGGAATTCACCCCTCCACTTT. This codes for CASSLRDRNSPLHF.

This rearrangement joins TRBV7-2 to TRBJ2-2; TRBD2 agrees at 7 bases. V was pared by 5 bases and J by 3 bases, with 6 bases of the junction left unmatched. The CDR3 has 15 amino acids. Germline CDR1 reads SGHTA; CDR2 reads FQGNSA. CDR3 coding DNA: TGTGCCAGCAGCGCGGCTAGCGGATACACCGGGGAGCTGTTTTTT. It encodes CASSAASGYTGELFF. Based on the CDR3 plus reference TRBV7-2 and TRBJ2-2, the full variable domain is GAGVSQSPSNKVTEKGKDVELRCDPISGHTALYWYRQSLGQGLEFLIYFQGNSAPDKSGLPSDRFSAERTGGSVSTLTIQRTQQEDSAVYLCASSAASGYTGELFFGEGSRLTVL.

This rearrangement joins TRBV7-9 to TRBJ1-1, with D maybe TRBD1 (5 bases). The CDR3 length is 12 residues. Trimming cost V 8 bases and J 8 bases, with 15 bases left between them. CDR1 and CDR2 from the germline V gene are SEHNR and FQNEAQ (reference sequence). The CDR3 DNA sequence: TGTGCCAGCCGGCAGGGTTCTATGGAAGCTTTCTTT. It translates to CASRQGSMEAFF.

Only a few counts were recorded for this clone. This chain joins TRBV15 and TRBJ2-3; D not resolved. CDR3 size: 14 residues. Germline V lookup: CDR1 LNHNV, CDR2 YYDKDF (reference sequence). The ends were cut back, 5 bases at V and 2 bases at J, with 11 bases in the middle. CDR3 loop: CATSAQYATDTQYF. For the CDR3, the DNA is TGTGCCACCAGCGCCCAATACGCCACAGATACGCAGTATTTT.

The V call is TRBV25-1, the J call TRBJ2-2; no firm D call. From germline, CDR1 is MGHDK and CDR2 SYGVNS. The CDR3 consists of 17 residues. Trimming pared 0 bases from V and 1 base from J, leaving 12 bases between. The CDR3 loop reads CASSEYFGQKNTGELFF. The CDR3 nucleotides are TGTGCCAGCAGTGAATATTTTGGTCAGAAGAACACCGGGGAGCTGTTTTTT.

The chain carries TRBV11-1 and TRBJ1-4; D is possibly TRBD1 (5 bases). Germline V gene sequence: CDR1 SGHAT, CDR2 FQDESV (reference sequence). V gave up 5 bases and J gave up 8 bases, with 15 bases separating them. This CDR3 is built from 14 residues. Here the CDR3 DNA reads TGTGCCAGCAGCATGAATAATTGGGGCGAAAAACTGTTTTTT. Residues: CASSMNNWGEKLFF. Together with reference TRBV11-1 and TRBJ1-4, the CDR3 gives the full variable domain: EAEVAQSPRYKITEKSQAVAFWCDPISGHATLYWYRQILGQGPELLVQFQDESVVDDSQLPKDRFSAERLKGVDSTLKIQPAELGDSAMYLCASSMNNWGEKLFFGSGTQLSVL.

The chain joins TRBV6-1 to TRBJ2-1; D may be TRBD1 or TRBD2 (5 bases each). The V gene's germline CDR1 is MNHNS and CDR2 SASEGT. Trimming took 6 bases from V and 1 from J, leaving 13 bases between them. This CDR3 spans 15 amino acids. In nucleotides, the CDR3 is TGTGCCAGCAGCCTGGATGGGGGATCCTACAATGAGCAGTTCTTC. Encoded protein: CASSLDGGSYNEQFF.

The genes are TRBV2 and TRBJ1-3; weak D call: TRBD1 (5 bases). V lost 5 bases, J lost 1 base, and 18 bases lay in between. The germline V gene encodes CDR1 SNHLY and CDR2 FYNNEI. The CDR3 covers 17 residues. CDR3 loop: CASSPGPGRPSGNTIYF. CDR3 coding DNA: TGTGCCAGCAGTCCCGGACCGGGACGCCCGTCTGGAAACACCATATATTTT. Full variable domain (remainder filled in from reference TRBV2 and TRBJ1-3): EPEVTQTPSHQVTQMGQEVILRCVPISNHLYFYWYRQILGQKVEFLVSFYNNEISEKSEIFDDQFSVERPDGSNFTLKIRSTKLEDSAMYFCASSPGPGRPSGNTIYFGEGSWLTVV.

The chain has TRBV5-4 and TRBJ1-3; D ambiguous. Looked up from germline, CDR1 is SGHNT and CDR2 is YYREEE (reference sequence). With 0 bases removed from V and 2 bases from J, the gap between germline ends came to 3 bases. This CDR3 is 13 amino acids long. CDR3 residues: CASSLEAGNTIYF. For the CDR3, the DNA is TGTGCCAGCAGCTTGGAAGCTGGAAACACCATATATTTT.

V is TRBV19 and J is TRBJ2-3, with 7 bases identical to TRBD1. Germline trimming cut 5 bases from V and 1 base from J; bases unmatched to any gene: 12. Germline loops: CDR1 LNHDA, CDR2 SQIVND (reference sequence). CDR3 length: 17 residues. The CDR3 reads CASSRKPQGIRTDTQYF. The CDR3 coding sequence is TGTGCCAGTAGTCGCAAGCCACAGGGGATCCGCACAGATACGCAGTATTTT.